This T cell receptor beta chain emerged from a study of human T cells and chemical hapten exposure. Overall study findings and caveats: TCRs above 1 in 1000 frequency did not change with DPC sensitization. Positively correlated with patch test score were the counts of PT1 expanded TCRs.

The CDR3 length is 15 residues. In germline, CDR1 is MNHEY, CDR2 SVGAGI. The J segment lost 8 bases and the V segment lost 2 bases, leaving 6 bases of the junction unmatched. The time point was: patch test 1, 2 weeks after DPC sensitization. Treatment: therapeutic diphenylcyclopropenone sensitization with weekly scalp DPC. Alopecia patients, 18 to 70 years old and DPC-suitable, served as donors. With respect to this clonotype: Its antigen is unknown.

Per the authors' pipeline: The number of TCRs in each sample had a median of approximately 93,000 and spanned roughly 23,224 to 750,000. TCRdb used MiXCR to reprocess the RACE reads, holding one entry per CDR3 protein. These V and J calls rely on TCRdb rather than the paper's analysis. The sample holds 80,000 to 100,000 distinct CDR3 sequences, around 12% seen once. The sequence was obtained from a woman between 40 and 50 years old with alopecia areata. Some clones in this sample may be carry-over from other donors' samples. This sequence joins TRBV6-5 and TRBJ1-6; TRBD1 matches at 7 bases. This sample comprised whole blood, obtained in connection with sensitization to the hapten diphenylcyclopropenone (DPC). In DNA form, the CDR3 reads TGTGCCAGCAGTTACACCCGACAGGGCCATTCACCCCTCCACTTT. Translation: CASSYTRQGHSPLHF.